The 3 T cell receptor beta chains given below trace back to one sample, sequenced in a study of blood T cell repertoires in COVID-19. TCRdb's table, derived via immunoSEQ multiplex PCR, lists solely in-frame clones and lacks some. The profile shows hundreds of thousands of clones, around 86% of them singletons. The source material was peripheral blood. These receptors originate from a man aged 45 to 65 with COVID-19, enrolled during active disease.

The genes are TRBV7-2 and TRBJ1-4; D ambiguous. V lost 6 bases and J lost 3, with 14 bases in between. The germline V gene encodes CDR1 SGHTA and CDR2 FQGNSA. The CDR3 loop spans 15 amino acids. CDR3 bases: TGTGCCAGCAGGCGTGGTGGTGGAGCTAATGAAAAACTGTTTTTT. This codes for CASRRGGGANEKLFF.

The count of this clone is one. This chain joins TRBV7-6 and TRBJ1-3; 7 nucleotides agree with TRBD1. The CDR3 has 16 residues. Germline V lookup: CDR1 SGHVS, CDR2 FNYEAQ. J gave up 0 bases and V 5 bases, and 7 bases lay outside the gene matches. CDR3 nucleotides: TGTGCCAGCAGCCCTGGACAGGCCAGCTCTGGAAACACCATATATTTT. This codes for CASSPGQASSGNTIYF.

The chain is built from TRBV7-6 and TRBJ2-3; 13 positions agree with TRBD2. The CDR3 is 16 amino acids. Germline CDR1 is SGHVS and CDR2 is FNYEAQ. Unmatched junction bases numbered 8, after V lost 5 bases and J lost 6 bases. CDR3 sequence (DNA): TGTGCCAGCAGCCAAGGACTAGCGGGAGTTTCGGATACGCAGTATTTT. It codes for CASSQGLAGVSDTQYF.